This T cell receptor beta chain originates from a study of shared clonotypes between healthy human individuals. The CDR3 covers 14 residues. The germline V gene has CDR1 MRHNA and CDR2 SNTAGT. Between the trimmed V and J ends, which lost 3 bases and 9 bases, there was a span of 12 bases. Note on this clone: Its antigen remains unidentified.

Participating donors were healthy, HIV-negative adults free of recent acute infections or vaccinations. The authors ran the assay at deep level. Some clones are missing from TCRdb's copy, which holds only in-frame ones; the method was immunoSEQ multiplex PCR. Here the sample spans fewer than 3 million clones, 85% to 95% being singletons. Study results and limitations: Incompleteness in sorted-subset sequencing, despite large depth, was shown by rarefaction. Shared clonotypes across all four donors exceeded non-shared ones in generation probability.

The sample taken for sequencing was naive CD4+ T cells from PBMCs. Described subset: CD45RA+ positively selected. This rearrangement joins TRBV6-4 to TRBJ1-6; D is uncertain. The sequence came from a young man in good health. Some clones in this sample may be carry-over from other donors' samples. CDR3 bases: TGTGCCAGCAGTGAGGAGGCAATCATTTCACCCCTCCACTTT. Its translation: CASSEEAIISPLHF.